One sample yielded the 3 T cell receptor beta chains listed below, sequenced in a study of Graves' ophthalmopathy and Graves' hyperthyroidism (dated 2018 in TCRdb). The sequencing machine was an Illumina HiSeq 2000. For repertoire sequencing, TCR beta CDR3 regions were amplified from RNA transcripts. The first round was an RT-PCR using HTBI primers with the Qiagen OneStep RT-PCR kit, and this first round was followed by a second-round multiplex PCR, then size selection and purification. TCRdb cleaned the public reads at Q25 with fastp, built clones with MiXCR and kept in-frame beta chains. Duplicate CDR3 protein sequences are folded into a single record with the most common DNA and genes. The table for this sample lists 350,000 to 450,000 distinct CDR3 sequences; around 21% of them were counted only once. The leading ten clones occupy 3% of the sample. The sample was peripheral blood. The receptors derive from a woman younger than 30 with stable Graves' hyperthyroidism. Donor details come from another sample of the same person, matched by shared clones.

There are many counts of this clonotype. This chain uses TRBV19 with TRBJ1-1; maybe TRBD1 (5 bases). The CDR3 totals 13 residues. The V end was cut by 4 bases, the J end by 2 bases, with 8 bases between. Per germline, CDR1 LNHDA and CDR2 SQIVND (reference sequence). CDR3 residues: CASSTTDNTEAFF. Here the CDR3 DNA reads TGTGCCAGTAGTACGACAGATAACACTGAAGCTTTCTTT.

With respect to this clonotype: A much larger clone lies one base from this, so it may be a read error. This chain connects TRBV18 to TRBJ2-7; 13 bases align to TRBD2. Germline CDR1 is KGHSH and CDR2 is LQKENI. This CDR3 spans 16 amino acids. CDR3 residues: CASSPPGLAGEYELYF. The CDR3 region has the DNA TGTGCCAGCTCACCACCTGGACTAGCGGGAGAGTACGAGCTGTACTTC.

This chain joins TRBV6-4 and TRBJ2-2; perhaps TRBD1 as D (5 bases). The germline V and J ends were trimmed by 3 bases and 6 bases, with 8 bases remaining between them. Germline CDR1 MRHNA, CDR2 SNTAGT. The CDR3 has 13 amino acids. CDR3 sequence reads: CASSEDSAGELFF. CDR3 DNA: TGTGCCAGCAGTGAAGACAGTGCCGGGGAGCTGTTTTTT.